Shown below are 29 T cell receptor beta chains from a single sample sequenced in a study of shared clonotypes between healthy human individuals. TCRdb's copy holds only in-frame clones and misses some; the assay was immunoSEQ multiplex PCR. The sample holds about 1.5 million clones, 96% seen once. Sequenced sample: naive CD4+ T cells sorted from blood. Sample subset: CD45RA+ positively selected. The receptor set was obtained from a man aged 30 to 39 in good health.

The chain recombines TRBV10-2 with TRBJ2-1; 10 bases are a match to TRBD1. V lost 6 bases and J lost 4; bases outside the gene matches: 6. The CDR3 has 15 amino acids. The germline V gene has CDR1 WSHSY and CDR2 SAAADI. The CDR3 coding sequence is TGCGCCAGCAGCCAAGGGACAGGGGATTACAATGAGCAGTTCTTC. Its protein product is CASSQGTGDYNEQFF.

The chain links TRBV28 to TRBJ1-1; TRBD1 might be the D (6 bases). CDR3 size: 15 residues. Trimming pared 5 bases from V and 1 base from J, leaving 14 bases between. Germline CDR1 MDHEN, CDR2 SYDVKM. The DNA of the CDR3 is TGTGCCAGCAGTCTAACGGGGGGACAGAACACTGAAGCTTTCTTT. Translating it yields CASSLTGGQNTEAFF.

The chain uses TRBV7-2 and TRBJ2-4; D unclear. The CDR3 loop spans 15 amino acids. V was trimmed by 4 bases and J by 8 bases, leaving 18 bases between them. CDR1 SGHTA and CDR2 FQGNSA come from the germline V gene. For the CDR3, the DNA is TGTGCCAGCAGCTCACCGGGCCTTAAGGCGTACATTCAGTACTTC. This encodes CASSSPGLKAYIQYF.

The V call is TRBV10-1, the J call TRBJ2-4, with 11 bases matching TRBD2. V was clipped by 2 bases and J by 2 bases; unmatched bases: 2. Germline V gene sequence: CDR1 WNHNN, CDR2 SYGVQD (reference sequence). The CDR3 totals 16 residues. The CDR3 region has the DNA TGCGCCAGCAGTGAGATAGCGGGAGGGCCCAAAAACATTCAGTACTTC. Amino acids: CASSEIAGGPKNIQYF.

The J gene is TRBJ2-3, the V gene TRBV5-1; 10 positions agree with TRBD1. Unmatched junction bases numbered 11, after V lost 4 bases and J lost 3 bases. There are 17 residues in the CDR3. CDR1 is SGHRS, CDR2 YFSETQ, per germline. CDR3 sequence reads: CASSLRTGGNMTDTQYF. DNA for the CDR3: TGCGCCAGCAGCCTGCGGACAGGGGGAAATATGACAGATACGCAGTATTTT.

The CDR3 here is CASSRDRGRTEAFF. The CDR3, as DNA: TGTGCCAGCAGCAGAGACAGGGGAAGGACTGAAGCTTTCTTT. The rearrangement links TRBV5-8 to TRBJ1-1, with 8 bases matching TRBD1. The CDR3 is made up of 14 amino acids. The junction had 7 bases not matched to a gene; V was cut back by 4 bases and J by 5 bases. Germline CDR1 SGHTS, CDR2 YDEGEE. Based on the CDR3 plus reference TRBV5-8 and TRBJ1-1, the full variable domain is EAGVTQSPTHLIKTRGQQATLRCSPISGHTSVYWYQQALGLGLQFLLWYDEGEERNRGNFPPRFSGRQFPNYSSELNVNALELEDSALYLCASSRDRGRTEAFFGQGTRLTVV.

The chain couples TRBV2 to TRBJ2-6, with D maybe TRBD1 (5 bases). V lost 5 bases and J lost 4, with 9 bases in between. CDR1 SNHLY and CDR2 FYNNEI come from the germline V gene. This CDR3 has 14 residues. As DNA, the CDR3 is TGTGCCAGCAGTTTGGACACCGGGGCCAACGTCCTGACTTTC. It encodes CASSLDTGANVLTF.

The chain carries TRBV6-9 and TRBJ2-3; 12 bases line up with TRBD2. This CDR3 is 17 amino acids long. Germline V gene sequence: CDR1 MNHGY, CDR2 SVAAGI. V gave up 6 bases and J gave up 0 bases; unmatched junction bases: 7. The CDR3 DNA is TGTGCCAGCAGGCTAGCGGGAGGGAATAGAAGCACAGATACGCAGTATTTT. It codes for CASRLAGGNRSTDTQYF.

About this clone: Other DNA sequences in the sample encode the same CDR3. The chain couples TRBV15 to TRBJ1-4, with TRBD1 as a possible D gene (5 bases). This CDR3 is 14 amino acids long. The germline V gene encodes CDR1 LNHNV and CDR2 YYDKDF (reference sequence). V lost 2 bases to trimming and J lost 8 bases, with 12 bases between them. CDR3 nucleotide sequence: TGTGCCACCAGCAGAATAGGTCCAGGGGAAAAACTGTTTTTT. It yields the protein CATSRIGPGEKLFF. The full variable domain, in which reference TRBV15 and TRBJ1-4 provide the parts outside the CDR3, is DAMVIQNPRYQVTQFGKPVTLSCSQTLNHNVMYWYQQKSSQAPKLLFHYYDKDFNNEADTPDNFQSRRPNTSFCFLDIRSPGLGDTAMYLCATSRIGPGEKLFFGSGTQLSVL.

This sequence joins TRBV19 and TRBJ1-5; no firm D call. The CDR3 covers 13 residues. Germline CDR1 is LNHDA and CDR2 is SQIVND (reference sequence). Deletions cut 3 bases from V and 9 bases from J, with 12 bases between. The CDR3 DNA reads TGTGCCAGTAGTATTGATCAAGTCCGGCCCCAGCATTTT. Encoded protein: CASSIDQVRPQHF.

The CDR3 DNA is TGCGCCAGCAGCCCTACCGGTGGAGCCACTGAAGCTTTCTTT. It translates to CASSPTGGATEAFF. V is TRBV5-1 and J is TRBJ1-1; D call uncertain. The V end lost 4 bases, the J end lost 4 bases, and 14 bases lay between the germline ends. Germline values: CDR1 SGHRS, CDR2 YFSETQ. This CDR3 is 14 amino acids long.

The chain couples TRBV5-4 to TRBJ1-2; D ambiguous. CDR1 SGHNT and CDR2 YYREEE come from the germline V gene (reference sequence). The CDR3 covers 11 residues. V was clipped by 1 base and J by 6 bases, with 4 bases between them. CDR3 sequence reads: CASSLRNGYTF. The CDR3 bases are TGTGCCAGCAGCTTGAGAAATGGCTACACCTTC. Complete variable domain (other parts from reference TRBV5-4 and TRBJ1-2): ETGVTQSPTHLIKTRGQQVTLRCSSQSGHNTVSWYQQALGQGPQFIFQYYREEENGRGNFPPRFSGLQFPNYSSELNVNALELDDSALYLCASSLRNGYTFGSGTRLTVV.

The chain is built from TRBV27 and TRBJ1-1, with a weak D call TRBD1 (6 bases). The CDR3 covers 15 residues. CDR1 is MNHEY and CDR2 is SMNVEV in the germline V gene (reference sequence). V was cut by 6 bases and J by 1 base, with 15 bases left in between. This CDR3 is CASRSSWGQNTEAFF. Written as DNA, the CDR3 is TGTGCCAGCAGGTCGAGTTGGGGGCAGAACACTGAAGCTTTCTTT.

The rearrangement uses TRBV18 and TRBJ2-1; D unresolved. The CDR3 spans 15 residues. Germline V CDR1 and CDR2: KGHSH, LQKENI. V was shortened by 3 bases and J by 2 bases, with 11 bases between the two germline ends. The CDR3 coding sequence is TGTGCCAGCTCACCGGAAGGGTTCGCCTACAATGAGCAGTTCTTC. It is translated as CASSPEGFAYNEQFF.

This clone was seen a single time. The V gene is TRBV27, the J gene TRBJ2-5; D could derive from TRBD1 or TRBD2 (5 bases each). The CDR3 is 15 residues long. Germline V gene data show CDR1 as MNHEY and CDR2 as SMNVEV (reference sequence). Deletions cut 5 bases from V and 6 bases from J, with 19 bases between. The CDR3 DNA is TGTGCCAGCAGTCCTTTTTGGGACCGAGAGAAGACCCAGTACTTC. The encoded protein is CASSPFWDREKTQYF.

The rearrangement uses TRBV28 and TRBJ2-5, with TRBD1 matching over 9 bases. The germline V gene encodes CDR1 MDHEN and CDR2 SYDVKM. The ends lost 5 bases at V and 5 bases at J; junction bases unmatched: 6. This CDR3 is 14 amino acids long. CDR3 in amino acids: CASSRRTGVETQYF. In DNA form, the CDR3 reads TGTGCCAGCAGTCGAAGGACAGGGGTGGAGACCCAGTACTTC.

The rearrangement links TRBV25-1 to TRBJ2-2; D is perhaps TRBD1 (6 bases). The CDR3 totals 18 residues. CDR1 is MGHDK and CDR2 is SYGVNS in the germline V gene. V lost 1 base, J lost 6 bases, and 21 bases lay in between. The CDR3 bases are TGTGCCAGCAGTGAATCAGGCAGGGGTCTGATCTCCGCCGGGGAGCTGTTTTTT. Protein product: CASSESGRGLISAGELFF.

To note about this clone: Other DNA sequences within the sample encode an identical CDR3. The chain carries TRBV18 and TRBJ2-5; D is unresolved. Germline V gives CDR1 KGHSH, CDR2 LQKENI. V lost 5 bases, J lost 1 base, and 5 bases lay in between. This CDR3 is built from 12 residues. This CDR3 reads CASSSSQETQYF. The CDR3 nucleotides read TGTGCCAGCTCATCATCCCAAGAGACCCAGTACTTC.

DNA of the CDR3: TGTGCCAGTTCCGGGACAGGGGACACCGGGGAGCTGTTTTTT. Protein product: CASSGTGDTGELFF. The V and J genes are TRBV10-3 and TRBJ2-2; 10 nucleotides line up with TRBD1. The CDR3 runs to 14 residues. Germline assignment: CDR1 ENHRY and CDR2 SYGVKD. V was pared by 10 bases and J by 3 bases, with 5 bases of the junction left unmatched.

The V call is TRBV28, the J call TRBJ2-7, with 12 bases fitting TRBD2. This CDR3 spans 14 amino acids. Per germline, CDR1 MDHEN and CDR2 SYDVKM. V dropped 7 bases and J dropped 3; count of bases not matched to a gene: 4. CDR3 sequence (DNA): TGTGCCAGCAACCTAGCGGGAGGGTTCTACGAGCAGTACTTC. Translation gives CASNLAGGFYEQYF.

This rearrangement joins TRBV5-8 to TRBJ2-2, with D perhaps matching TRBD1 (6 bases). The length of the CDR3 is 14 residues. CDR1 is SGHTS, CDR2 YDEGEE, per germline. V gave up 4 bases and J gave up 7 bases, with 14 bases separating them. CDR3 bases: TGTGCCAGCAGCGAACTCAGGGGTAGCGGGGAGCTGTTTTTT. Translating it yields CASSELRGSGELFF.

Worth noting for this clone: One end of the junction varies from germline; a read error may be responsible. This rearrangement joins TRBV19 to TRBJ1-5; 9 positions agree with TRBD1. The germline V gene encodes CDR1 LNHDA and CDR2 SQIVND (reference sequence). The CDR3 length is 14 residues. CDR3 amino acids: CASSTDRGKQPQHF. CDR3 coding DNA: TGTGCCAGTAGTACGGACAGGGGCAAACAGCCCCAGCATTTT.

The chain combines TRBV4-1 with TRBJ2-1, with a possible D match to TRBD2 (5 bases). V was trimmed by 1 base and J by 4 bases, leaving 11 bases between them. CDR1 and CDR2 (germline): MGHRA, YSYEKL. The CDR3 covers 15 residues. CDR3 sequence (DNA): TGCGCCAGCAGCCAAGGCGGGCCTTGGTACAATGAGCAGTTCTTC. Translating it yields CASSQGGPWYNEQFF.

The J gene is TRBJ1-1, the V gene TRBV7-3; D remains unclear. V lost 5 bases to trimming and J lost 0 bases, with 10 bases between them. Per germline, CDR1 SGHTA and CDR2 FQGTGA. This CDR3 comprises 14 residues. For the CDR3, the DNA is TGTGCCAGCAGCCCTGCCGGCATGAACACTGAAGCTTTCTTT. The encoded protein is CASSPAGMNTEAFF. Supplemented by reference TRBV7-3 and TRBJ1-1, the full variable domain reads GAGVSQTPSNKVTEKGKYVELRCDPISGHTALYWYRQSLGQGPEFLIYFQGTGAADDSGLPNDRFFAVRPEGSVSTLKIQRTERGDSAVYLCASSPAGMNTEAFFGQGTRLTVV.

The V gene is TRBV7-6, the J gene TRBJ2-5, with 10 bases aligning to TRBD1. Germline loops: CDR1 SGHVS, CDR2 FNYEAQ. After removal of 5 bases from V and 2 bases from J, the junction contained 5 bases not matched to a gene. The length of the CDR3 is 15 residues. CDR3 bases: TGTGCCAGCAGCCCCGGGACAGGGGCACAAGAGACCCAGTACTTC. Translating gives CASSPGTGAQETQYF.

Here the CDR3 DNA reads TGTGCCAGCAGCGCGCACCACGCCGGGGACTCCTCACCCGAGACCCAGTACTTC. It specifies CASSAHHAGDSSPETQYF. The genes are TRBV7-8 and TRBJ2-5, with D possibly being TRBD2 (6 bases). The CDR3 has 18 amino acids. In germline, CDR1 is SGHVS, CDR2 FQNEAQ. Trimming cost V 5 bases and J 5 bases, with 27 bases left between them. Full variable domain (rest looked up from reference TRBV7-8 and TRBJ2-5): GAGVSQSPRYKVAKRGQDVALRCDPISGHVSLFWYQQALGQGPEFLTYFQNEAQLDKSGLPSDRFFAERPEGSVSTLKIQRTQQEDSAVYLCASSAHHAGDSSPETQYFGPGTRLLVL.

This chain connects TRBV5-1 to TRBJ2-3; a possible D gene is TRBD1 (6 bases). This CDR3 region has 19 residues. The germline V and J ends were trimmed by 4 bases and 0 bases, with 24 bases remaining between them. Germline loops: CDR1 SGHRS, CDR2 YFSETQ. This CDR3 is CASSPRLRDNLPSTDTQYF. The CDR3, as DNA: TGCGCCAGCAGCCCTAGGCTGAGGGACAATCTTCCGAGCACAGATACGCAGTATTTT. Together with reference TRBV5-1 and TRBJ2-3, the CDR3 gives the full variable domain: KAGVTQTPRYLIKTRGQQVTLSCSPISGHRSVSWYQQTPGQGLQFLFEYFSETQRNKGNFPGRFSGRQFSNSRSEMNVSTLELGDSALYLCASSPRLRDNLPSTDTQYFGPGTRLTVL.

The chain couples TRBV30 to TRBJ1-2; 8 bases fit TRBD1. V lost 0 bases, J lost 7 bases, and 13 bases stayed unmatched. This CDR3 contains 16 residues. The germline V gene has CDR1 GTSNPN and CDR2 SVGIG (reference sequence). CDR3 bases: TGTGCCTGGAGTGTACTTTTGGGGCAGGGGGCGTCTGGCTACACCTTC. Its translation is CAWSVLLGQGASGYTF.

The DNA of the CDR3 is TGTGCCAGCTCACCTGTCCAGGGTACTACGGAGCAGTTCTTC. It encodes CASSPVQGTTEQFF. The chain uses TRBV18 and TRBJ2-1; tentative D call: TRBD1 (5 bases). The V end lost 3 bases, the J end lost 10 bases, and 16 bases lay between the germline ends. CDR1 is KGHSH, CDR2 LQKENI, per germline. The CDR3 is 14 amino acids.